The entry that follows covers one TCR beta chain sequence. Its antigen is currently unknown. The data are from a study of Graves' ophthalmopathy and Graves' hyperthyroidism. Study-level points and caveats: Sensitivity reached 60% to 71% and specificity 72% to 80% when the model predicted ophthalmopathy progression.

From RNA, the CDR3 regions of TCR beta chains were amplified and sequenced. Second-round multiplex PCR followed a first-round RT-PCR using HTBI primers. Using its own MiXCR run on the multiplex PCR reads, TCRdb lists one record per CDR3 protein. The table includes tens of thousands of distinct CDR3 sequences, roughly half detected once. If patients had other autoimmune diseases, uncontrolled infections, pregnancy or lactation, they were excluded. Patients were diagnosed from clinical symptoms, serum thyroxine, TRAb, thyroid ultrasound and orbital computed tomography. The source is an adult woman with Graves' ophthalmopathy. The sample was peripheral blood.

The CDR3 coding sequence is TGTGCCAGCATGAAGGACAGCCAGCCCCAGCATTTT. Translating it yields CASMKDSQPQHF. The rearrangement uses TRBV6-6 and TRBJ1-5; D possibly corresponds to TRBD1 (6 bases). CDR1 is MNHNY and CDR2 is SVGAGI in the germline V gene (reference sequence). The CDR3 extends over 12 amino acids. V lost 7 bases to trimming and J lost 7 bases, with 11 bases between them.